The entry below describes one T cell receptor (beta chain). The V gene's germline CDR1 is MDHEN and CDR2 SYDVKM. Trimming took off 3 bases at V and 6 bases at J, with 8 bases between the two ends. This CDR3 is 12 amino acids long. Participant age was roughly 18 to 100 years, and participants resided in fewer than 30 US areas. Participants were placed into cohorts based on the clinical history they reported. The sample belongs to a study of blood T cell repertoires in COVID-19. Across the whole study: T cells, B-cell-depleted T cells, or PBMCs supplied cDNA or gDNA.

Clones were sequenced by immunoSEQ multiplex PCR, and TCRdb holds only the in-frame ones, with some missing. The sample shows around 200,000 clones, 75% to 90% of them seen only once. The sequenced material came from PBMCs or T cells enriched from blood (not recorded which). This sequence was found in a middle-aged man who had recovered from COVID-19. This chain connects TRBV28 to TRBJ1-1, with a tentative D call TRBD1 (5 bases). The DNA for the CDR3 is TGTGCCAGCAGTTTTGGCAGGGCTGAAGCTTTCTTT. This codes for CASSFGRAEAFF.